The TCR beta chain described here comes from a study of regulatory T cells in long-lasting Graves disease. This clonotype showed up many times. The time point denotes: newly diagnosed GD, antithyroid drugs for less than 3 months. The TCR library was made from RNA extracted from PBMCs. Trimming cost V 3 bases and J 1 base, with 9 bases left between them. This CDR3 spans 15 amino acids. The germline CDR1 and CDR2 sequences are MDHEN and SYDVKM. Arm-PCR with iRepertoire HTBI primers amplified the CDR3 regions for these TCR beta libraries. Via MiXCR, TCRdb re-called the multiplex PCR reads, giving one row per CDR3 protein. The sample holds 510,000 or so distinct CDR3 sequences, around 12% seen once. These data are also associated with another study on T cells in Graves' hyperthyroidism and ophthalmopathy.

The chain employs TRBV28 and TRBJ2-2, with no clear D. The source was peripheral blood mononuclear cells (PBMCs), collected at new diagnosis, from a patient treated with antithyroid drugs. The receptor's source is a woman aged 25-40 years with Graves disease. The CDR3 DNA sequence: TGTGCCAGCAGTTTGGCGGTCTGGAACACCGGGGAGCTGTTTTTT. Translating it yields CASSLAVWNTGELFF.